The clone carrying this T cell receptor beta chain has a handful of counts. Its antigen remains unidentified. A second PCR of 7 to 11 cycles used a sample-barcoded 5' primer and a J-beta primer mix. Every cDNA was tagged by a template-switch adaptor with 12 random nucleotides. One entry per CDR3 protein, called by TCRdb with MiXCR from the 5' RACE reads. The sample lists more than 900,000 distinct CDR3 sequences, about 29% seen once, with roughly 10% in the top ten. This entry belongs to a study of blood T cells in healthy people across ages. Findings and caveats of the study: CMV infection status of these donors was not known.

V lost 3 bases and J lost 0, with 20 bases in between. CDR3 length: 17 residues. CDR1 and CDR2 from the germline V gene are DFQATT and SNEGSKA (reference sequence). The same specimen was also included in a second study, on T cells of mothers and their children. Per that study: Per 15 ul, 1.5 ug of RNA was used, with all extracted RNA going into cDNA synthesis. Every mother produced more than 10 million TCR beta CDR3 reads, whereas every child provided roughly 3 million.

The sequenced material came from blood. This TCR came from a woman aged 35 to 49 in good health. The chain recombines TRBV20-1 with TRBJ1-2; D gene uncertain. The CDR3 DNA sequence: TGCAGTGCTAGTCTATTGAGGGAGAGAGGAGCTAACTATGGCTACACCTTC. Protein: CSASLLRERGANYGYTF.